The next 30 T cell receptor beta chains were all read from a single sample in a study of blood T cell repertoires in COVID-19. Sequencing was performed with immunoSEQ multiplex PCR; in TCRdb, only in-frame clones are kept and a portion is missing. The sample lists around 43,000 clones, 89% occurring once. Sequencing was done on a sample of peripheral blood. These receptors were taken from a man aged 45-65 years with active COVID-19.

This chain connects TRBV6-4 to TRBJ2-1; no firm D call. The germline gives CDR1 MRHNA, CDR2 SNTAGT. The V end lost 3 bases, the J end lost 9 bases, and 12 bases lay between the germline ends. This CDR3 has 13 residues. The CDR3 here is CASSEDSLSEQFF. CDR3 DNA sequence: TGTGCCAGCAGTGAGGATAGCCTGAGTGAGCAGTTCTTC.

The chain links TRBV11-2 to TRBJ2-1; D possibly corresponds to TRBD1 (6 bases). V lost 7 bases to trimming and J lost 0 bases, with 13 bases between them. From germline, CDR1 is SGHAT and CDR2 FQNNGV. This CDR3 has 15 residues. CDR3 coding DNA: TGTGCCAGCATCAATAGGGGGAGCTCCTACAATGAGCAGTTCTTC. This encodes CASINRGSSYNEQFF.

The chain links TRBV5-1 to TRBJ2-7, with a tentative D call TRBD1 (5 bases). Trimming removed 0 bases at V and 1 base at J, with 11 bases between. The CDR3 totals 15 residues. Germline V gene sequence: CDR1 SGHRS, CDR2 YFSETQ. CDR3 sequence reads: CASSLVTDPSYEQYF. DNA of the CDR3: TGCGCCAGCAGCTTGGTGACAGATCCTTCCTACGAGCAGTACTTC.

The chain couples TRBV28 to TRBJ2-2; 11 bases agree with TRBD2. The CDR3 loop spans 15 amino acids. Per germline, CDR1 MDHEN and CDR2 SYDVKM. Trimming took 6 bases from V and 1 from J; bases not matched to a gene: 1. CDR3 DNA: TGTGCCAGCAGAACTAGCGGGAGGAACACCGGGGAGCTGTTTTTT. This codes for CASRTSGRNTGELFF.

The V call is TRBV10-3, the J call TRBJ1-4, with D possibly being TRBD1 (6 bases). Looked up from germline, CDR1 is ENHRY and CDR2 is SYGVKD. Trimming left V 3 bases short and J 0 bases short, with 8 bases between. The length of the CDR3 is 15 residues. The CDR3 loop is CAISDPGATNEKLFF. CDR3 coding DNA: TGTGCCATCAGTGACCCAGGGGCAACTAATGAAAAACTGTTTTTT.

This clone was detected once. The chain carries TRBV9 and TRBJ2-2, with TRBD1 as a possible D gene (6 bases). Germline CDR1 reads SGDLS; CDR2 reads YYNGEE. The CDR3 has 17 residues. The V end lost 2 bases, the J end lost 2 bases, and 16 bases lay between the germline ends. CDR3 loop: CASSVPGHQVNTGELFF. The CDR3 DNA follows: TGTGCCAGCAGCGTCCCGGGACACCAAGTCAACACCGGGGAGCTGTTTTTT.

The J gene is TRBJ1-4, the V gene TRBV18; tentative D call: TRBD1 (6 bases). The germline CDR1 and CDR2 sequences are KGHSH and LQKENI. This CDR3 comprises 14 residues. Trimming cost V 4 bases and J 7 bases, with 13 bases left between them. The CDR3 coding sequence is TGTGCCAGCTCACTACCCGGGACATCTGAAAAACTGTTTTTT. It translates to CASSLPGTSEKLFF.

This clone has a single count. One end of the junction does not line up with germline, which may come from a read error. The chain is built from TRBV7-9 and TRBJ1-1; D ambiguous. The CDR3 loop spans 13 amino acids. Germline V gives CDR1 SEHNR, CDR2 FQNEAQ (reference sequence). The CDR3 nucleotides read TGTGCCAGCAACTTAGCTCAGAACACTGAAGCTTTCTTT. This sequence encodes CASNLAQNTEAFF. Using reference TRBV7-9 and TRBJ1-1 for the parts outside the CDR3, the full variable domain is DTGVSQNPRHKITKRGQNVTFRCDPISEHNRLYWYRQTLGQGPEFLTYFQNEAQLEKSRLLSDRFSAERPKGSFSTLEIQRTEQGDSAMYLCASNLAQNTEAFFGQGTRLTVV.

The chain carries TRBV27 and TRBJ2-3, with 7 nucleotides matching TRBD2. Trimming cost V 5 bases and J 2 bases; bases outside gene matches: 4. The CDR3 sequence is 14 residues long. The germline gives CDR1 MNHEY, CDR2 SMNVEV (reference sequence). The CDR3 loop reads CASSNLAVTDTQYF. The CDR3, as DNA: TGTGCCAGCAGTAACCTAGCGGTCACAGATACGCAGTATTTT.

The chain has TRBV27 and TRBJ2-5, with 7 positions matching TRBD2. J was trimmed by 1 base and V by 2 bases; bases with no gene match: 4. The CDR3 length is 15 residues. CDR1 and CDR2 (germline): MNHEY, SMNVEV (reference sequence). DNA for the CDR3: TGTGCCAGCAGTTTAACAGCGGGACTCCAAGAGACCCAGTACTTC. This codes for CASSLTAGLQETQYF.

With regard to this clone: The conserved phenylalanine or tryptophan is not found at the CDR3 terminus, so this likely reflects a read error. Because the CDR3's place on the DNA is in doubt, the DNA is left out and the CDR3 is given as listed by TCRdb. The V and J genes are TRBV7-7 and TRBJ2-7; TRBD1, the table's D call, lacks a check against the DNA. CDR1 SSHAT and CDR2 FNYEAQ come from the germline V gene (reference sequence). The CDR3 is 12 residues long, ends included. The CDR3 here is CASSPGVWDRGS.

This chain connects TRBV30 to TRBJ2-7; 8 nucleotides align to TRBD2. CDR1 and CDR2 from the germline V gene are GTSNPN and SVGIG (reference sequence). Trimming at V came to 2 bases and at J to 3 bases, leaving 3 bases not matched to a gene. The CDR3 covers 13 residues. The CDR3, as DNA: TGTGCCTGGAGTTCAGCGGGAGTCTACGAGCAGTACTTC. Translating it yields CAWSSAGVYEQYF.

A few counts support this clone. The genes are TRBV4-1 and TRBJ1-5; TRBD1 might be the D (5 bases). With 0 bases removed from V and 2 bases from J, the gap between germline ends came to 11 bases. Germline V gene sequence: CDR1 MGHRA, CDR2 YSYEKL. CDR3 length: 16 amino acids. CDR3: CASSQETPGGNQPQHF. CDR3 DNA: TGCGCCAGCAGCCAAGAAACCCCGGGGGGCAATCAGCCCCAGCATTTT.

The chain joins TRBV4-3 to TRBJ2-7; the match to TRBD2 covers 14 bases. The V gene's germline CDR1 is LGHNA and CDR2 YSLEER. The CDR3 sequence is 15 residues long. V shed 3 bases and J 6 bases; nucleotides not matched to a gene: 4. The DNA for the CDR3 is TGCGCCAGCAGCCAGGGACTAGCGGGAGATGGCGAGCAGTACTTC. It yields the protein CASSQGLAGDGEQYF.

This chain joins TRBV18 and TRBJ2-1, with D unresolved. Per germline, CDR1 KGHSH and CDR2 LQKENI. The CDR3 loop spans 17 amino acids. V lost 0 bases and J 3 bases, leaving 15 bases between the germline ends. CDR3 sequence reads: CASSPPTAESLYNEQFF. CDR3 DNA sequence: TGTGCCAGCTCACCACCTACAGCCGAGTCCCTCTACAATGAGCAGTTCTTC. Complete variable domain (other parts from reference TRBV18 and TRBJ2-1): NAGVMQNPRHLVRRRGQEARLRCSPMKGHSHVYWYRQLPEEGLKFMVYLQKENIIDESGMPKERFSAEFPKEGPSILRIQQVVRGDSAAYFCASSPPTAESLYNEQFFGPGTRLTVL.

V is TRBV19 and J is TRBJ1-1, with D possibly matching TRBD1 (5 bases). There are 13 residues in the CDR3. Trimming cost V 5 bases and J 1 base, with 8 bases left between them. Germline V gives CDR1 LNHDA, CDR2 SQIVND (reference sequence). This chain's CDR3 is CASSLGANTEAFF. The CDR3 nucleotides are TGTGCCAGTAGTTTAGGGGCGAACACTGAAGCTTTCTTT.

The J gene is TRBJ2-1, the V gene TRBV11-2; a possible D gene is TRBD2 (6 bases). Per germline, CDR1 SGHAT and CDR2 FQNNGV. Trimming stripped 5 bases from V and 6 bases from J, with 17 bases between. This CDR3 spans 15 amino acids. This CDR3 is CASSPRDSIFNEQFF. The CDR3 DNA reads TGTGCCAGCAGCCCCCGGGACTCGATTTTCAATGAGCAGTTCTTC.

The rearrangement links TRBV5-3 to TRBJ2-2; no definite D call. TRBV5-3 is an ORF; its function is uncertain. CDR3 size: 14 residues. The ends were cut back, 1 base at V and 3 bases at J, with 7 bases in the middle. CDR3 residues: CARSLSEDTGELFF. The CDR3 region has the DNA TGTGCCAGAAGCTTGTCCGAGGACACCGGGGAGCTGTTTTTT.

The chain has TRBV27 and TRBJ1-5; the D is unclear. The germline V gene has CDR1 MNHEY and CDR2 SMNVEV (reference sequence). V was clipped by 0 bases and J by 0 bases, with 9 bases between them. CDR3 size: 16 residues. The CDR3 is CASSLSWQYSNQPQHF. CDR3 coding DNA: TGTGCCAGCAGTTTATCGTGGCAGTATAGCAATCAGCCCCAGCATTTT.

Only one count was recorded for this clone. V gene TRBV4-2 combines with J gene TRBJ2-1; D is unresolved. V was cut by 1 base and J by 8 bases, with 9 bases left in between. The germline CDR1 and CDR2 sequences are LGHNA and YNFKEQ. CDR3 length: 13 amino acids. The CDR3 nucleotides are TGTGCCAGCAGCCAAGCAGGAAAGCATGAGCAGTTCTTC. This sequence encodes CASSQAGKHEQFF.

V and J are TRBV7-2 and TRBJ2-1; 12 nucleotides line up with TRBD2. This CDR3 contains 18 residues. Germline CDR1 is SGHTA and CDR2 is FQGNSA. V lost 5 bases and J lost 3; bases outside the gene matches: 11. The CDR3 coding sequence is TGTGCCAGCAGCCACCCGACTAGCGGGAGCACCTACTACAATGAGCAGTTCTTC. It is translated as CASSHPTSGSTYYNEQFF.

The V call is TRBV5-5, the J call TRBJ2-1; 10 bases are shared with TRBD2. After removal of 1 base from V and 1 base from J, the junction contained 8 bases not matched to a gene. The CDR3 totals 18 residues. CDR1 and CDR2 from the germline V gene are SGHKS and YYEKEE (reference sequence). The CDR3 coding sequence is TGTGCCAGCAGCTTGACTAGCGGGATGGGTAGTTCCTACAATGAGCAGTTCTTC. Protein product: CASSLTSGMGSSYNEQFF. The whole variable domain, remainder taken from reference TRBV5-5 and TRBJ2-1, is DAGVTQSPTHLIKTRGQQVTLRCSPISGHKSVSWYQQVLGQGPQFIFQYYEKEERGRGNFPDRFSARQFPNYSSELNVNALLLGDSALYLCASSLTSGMGSSYNEQFFGPGTRLTVL.

This rearrangement joins TRBV6-5 to TRBJ1-4, with 8 nucleotides matching TRBD1. Germline V gene lookup returns CDR1 MNHEY and CDR2 SVGAGI. J gave up 13 bases and V 6 bases, and 13 bases lay outside the gene matches. There are 14 residues in the CDR3. In nucleotides, the CDR3 is TGTGCCAGCAGACCGGGACAGGCCGGGGATAGACTGTTTTTT. It codes for CASRPGQAGDRLFF.

This chain connects TRBV7-9 to TRBJ2-1; 7 positions agree with TRBD2. Germline CDR1 and CDR2: SEHNR and FQNEAQ (reference sequence). The CDR3 runs 11 residues. V trimming: 10 bases; J trimming: 7 bases; junction bases outside the gene matches: 4. CDR3 DNA: TGTGCCACCCAGCGGGAAAATGAGCAGTTCTTC. It is translated as CATQRENEQFF.

This rearrangement joins TRBV13 to TRBJ2-1, with TRBD2 identical over 7 bases. The J segment lost 6 bases and the V segment lost 2 bases, leaving 7 bases of the junction unmatched. The CDR3 sequence is 15 residues long. From germline, CDR1 is PRHDT and CDR2 FYEKMQ (reference sequence). CDR3: CASSLSLAAVNEQFF. DNA of the CDR3: TGTGCCAGCAGCTTATCCCTAGCGGCGGTCAATGAGCAGTTCTTC.

This clone has only one observation. The chain employs TRBV6-6 and TRBJ1-1; D perhaps matches TRBD1 (5 bases). Per the germline V gene, CDR1 is MNHNY and CDR2 is SVGAGI (reference sequence). The CDR3 is 14 residues long. Trimming shortened V by 2 bases and J by 4 bases, and 11 bases separated the two germline ends. CDR3 sequence: CASSYGDYFTEAFF. The CDR3 region has the DNA TGTGCCAGCAGTTACGGGGACTACTTCACTGAAGCTTTCTTT.

The genes are TRBV27 and TRBJ2-7; 7 bases are shared with TRBD1. Germline CDR1 reads MNHEY; CDR2 reads SMNVEV (reference sequence). After removal of 3 bases from V and 4 bases from J, the junction contained 6 bases not matched to a gene. There are 14 residues in the CDR3. This CDR3 is CASSFSGTEYEQYF. The CDR3 nucleotides are TGTGCCAGCAGTTTTTCCGGGACAGAGTACGAGCAGTACTTC.

The rearrangement joins TRBV27 to TRBJ1-4; 7 positions match TRBD1. The CDR3 totals 16 residues. Looked up from germline, CDR1 is MNHEY and CDR2 is SMNVEV (reference sequence). Trimming removed 5 bases from V and 10 bases from J; junction bases left unmatched: 16. The CDR3 protein is CASSPSRIRDRLKLFF. Here the CDR3 DNA reads TGTGCCAGCAGTCCCTCTCGAATCCGGGACAGACTAAAACTGTTTTTT.

V is TRBV15 and J is TRBJ2-1, with D perhaps TRBD1 (6 bases). This CDR3 comprises 13 residues. Deletions cut 8 bases from V and 3 bases from J, with 11 bases between. Germline V gene sequence: CDR1 LNHNV, CDR2 YYDKDF (reference sequence). CDR3 sequence reads: CATWDTDYNEQFF. DNA of the CDR3: TGTGCCACCTGGGACACGGACTACAATGAGCAGTTCTTC.

J is TRBJ2-3 and V is TRBV5-4; 10 nucleotides align to TRBD2. CDR3 size: 18 residues. The germline CDR1 and CDR2 sequences are SGHNT and YYREEE (reference sequence). The V segment lost 1 base and the J segment 5 bases; nucleotides outside the gene matches: 13. CDR3 sequence (DNA): TGTGCCAGCAGCTTGAGCCTAGCGGGAGTTCCCAGAGGAGATACGCAGTATTTT. It encodes CASSLSLAGVPRGDTQYF.